This record looks at one T cell receptor beta chain sequence and its context. Its antigen is not identified. The data belong to a study of T cell responses to AZD1222 COVID-19 vaccine. Study-wide points: Clonal diversity was possibly underestimated; the donors were predominantly white British and more often female. Compared with day 0, the breadth and depth of the Spike-specific TCR repertoire rose significantly after two doses of AZD1222.

V was shortened by 4 bases and J by 5 bases, with 7 bases between the two germline ends. The CDR3 runs to 12 residues. The V gene's germline CDR1 is ENHRY and CDR2 SYGVKD. Profiled with immunoSEQ multiplex PCR; TCRdb holds only in-frame clones, not every one. Of approximately 190,000 clones in the sample, 87% are singletons; the top ten hold under 3.5%. The chain is built from TRBV10-3 and TRBJ2-3; a weak D match, TRBD2 (5 bases). This receptor was taken from an adult in good health. Sequenced material: peripheral blood, taken on day 0 of MenACWY control vaccination. This chain's CDR3 is CAISGGVDTQYF. The DNA for the CDR3 is TGTGCCATCAGTGGGGGAGTAGATACGCAGTATTTT.